This TCR beta chain was captured by sequencing in a study of blood T cell repertoires in COVID-19. At the level of the study: Spain, Italy and the United States supplied samples that represented acute and convalescent COVID-19. Sample material is recorded as cDNA or gDNA derived from T cells, B-cell-depleted T cells, or PBMCs.

Germline CDR1 SGHNT, CDR2 YYREEE (reference sequence). The CDR3 sequence is 15 residues long. J was trimmed by 7 bases and V by 0 bases; bases with no gene match: 5. Source study methods: How many nucleated cells were present was estimated from reference gene primer amplification. The protocol was immunoSEQ multiplex PCR, while the TCRdb copy is restricted to in-frame clones and leaves out a portion. From that table come the V and J calls and clone size; the DNA was used to work out D and trimming. The table lists about 200,000 clones, approximately 85% of them singletons, with 11% in the top ten. The rearrangement uses TRBV5-4 and TRBJ2-2; TRBD1 agrees at 8 bases. Sequenced sample: peripheral blood. The sequence was collected from a human donor with active or convalescent COVID-19. The donor label of this sample is uncertain. The CDR3 coding sequence is TGTGCCAGCAGCTTGGTTCAGGGGGCTGTCGGGGAGCTGTTTTTT. It codes for CASSLVQGAVGELFF.